Presented here are 4 T cell receptor beta chains from one specimen sequenced in a study of monozygotic twins with inflammatory bowel disease. No DNA is given; TCRdb re-called the 5' RACE reads and lists each CDR3 protein once. Recorded for this sample: approximately 300,000 distinct CDR3 sequences. Sequences were obtained from blood. The receptors stem from a human donor with ulcerative colitis or Crohn's disease, or a healthy co-twin of an affected twin (not recorded which).

The rearrangement joins TRBV9 to TRBJ1-5. Per germline, CDR1 SGDLS and CDR2 YYNGEE. The CDR3 extends over 18 amino acids. This CDR3 is CASSDPSGTRVGDQPQHF.

The rearrangement joins TRBV20-1 to TRBJ1-6. CDR1 DFQATT and CDR2 SNEGSKA come from the germline V gene (reference sequence). The CDR3 extends over 13 amino acids. The CDR3 is CSARAQRNSPLHF.

The genes are TRBV20-1 and TRBJ1-5; TCRdb proposes TRBD1, but this gene call is untestable without DNA. The length of the CDR3 is 16 residues. Germline V gives CDR1 DFQATT, CDR2 SNEGSKA (reference sequence). The chain's CDR3 is CSAKPGQGMPNQPQHF.

The J gene is TRBJ1-2, the V gene TRBV7-9; TCRdb returns TRBD1, unconfirmable since there is no DNA. Germline-derived CDR1 and CDR2 are SEHNR and FQNEAQ (reference sequence). This CDR3 is 15 amino acids long. Here the CDR3 reads CASSFPGQTNYGYTF.